A single T cell receptor beta chain is shown here with its context. The data belong to a study of T cells in Graves' hyperthyroidism and ophthalmopathy. Amplification of TCR beta CDR3 regions was performed using RNA transcripts as template. TCR CDR3 regions were first amplified by RT-PCR with HTBI primers. In TCRdb, the multiplex PCR reads were re-called with MiXCR into one record per CDR3 protein. The table has roughly 520,000 distinct CDR3 sequences, about 24% seen once. Lactation, pregnancy, other autoimmune disease or uncontrolled infection excluded patients. PBMCs were collected from an approximately 10 ml volume of fresh peripheral blood. Germline V gives CDR1 DFQATT, CDR2 SNEGSKA (reference sequence). CDR3 length: 12 residues. Trimming stripped 5 bases from V and 0 bases from J, with 8 bases between.

The TCR originated in a woman aged 25 to 45 with Graves' ophthalmopathy. Sequenced sample: blood. The chain recombines TRBV20-1 with TRBJ2-7; tentatively, D is TRBD2 (5 bases). CDR3 nucleotides: TGCAGTGCTGGGGAGAGCTCCTACGAGCAGTACTTC. This sequence encodes CSAGESSYEQYF.